The present TCR beta chain was sequenced within a study of T cell changes during pregnancy in multiple sclerosis. The assay was immunoSEQ multiplex PCR, and TCRdb's table has in-frame clones only and misses some. This repertoire shows approximately 89,000 clones, about 95% found once; its top ten account for 2.5%. Germline CDR1 is SEHNR and CDR2 is FQNEAQ (reference sequence). The CDR3 runs to 15 residues. Trimming left V 8 bases short and J 0 bases short, with 15 bases between. The J gene is TRBJ2-3, the V gene TRBV7-9; TRBD1 is a possible D gene (5 bases). The sequencing used peripheral blood, collected in the third trimester of pregnancy. This receptor was identified in a female donor with multiple sclerosis, enrolled in a pregnancy study. The CDR3 is CASLLTGHSTDTQYF. In nucleotides, the CDR3 is TGTGCCAGCCTACTGACCGGACATAGCACAGATACGCAGTATTTT.